Presented here are 9 T cell receptor beta chains from one specimen sequenced in a study of naive and memory T cell subsets. TCR cDNA received a 3' ligated oligonucleotide that carried a UMI. Four PCR rounds used nested alpha and beta constant region primers plus the SP2 primer. TCRdb reanalysed the 5' RACE reads using MiXCR and keeps one entry per CDR3 protein. The table has more than 60,000 distinct CDR3 sequences, 8% to 9% seen once; the top ten hold about 19%. These receptors were collected from a female donor in good health.

The table lists this clonotype with many counts. This chain uses TRBV12-3 or TRBV12-4 with TRBJ2-3; TRBD2 agrees at 14 bases. V was pared by 4 bases and J by 2 bases, with 8 bases of the junction left unmatched. CDR3 length: 18 amino acids. The CDR3 DNA sequence: TGTGCCAGCAGTTCTCGACTAGCGGGGGGGCTTCTCACAGATACGCAGTATTTT. Translated, it gives CASSSRLAGGLLTDTQYF.

This clonotype was observed many times. The chain is built from TRBV6-2 or TRBV6-3 and TRBJ1-5; D is undetermined. Germline V CDR1 and CDR2: MNHEY, SVGEGT. The CDR3 is 14 amino acids. V was pared by 5 bases and J by 7 bases, with 15 bases between. CDR3 in amino acids: CASSTITGLQPQHF. The DNA of the CDR3 is TGTGCCAGCAGTACAATTACGGGATTACAGCCCCAGCATTTT.

This clonotype has only a few counts. The V and J genes are TRBV7-3 and TRBJ2-7, with TRBD1 matching over 9 bases. CDR1 is SGHTA, CDR2 FQGTGA, per germline. This CDR3 contains 14 residues. V dropped 4 bases and J dropped 4; count of bases not matched to a gene: 5. The CDR3 sequence is CASSSPGQGYEQYF. The CDR3 coding sequence is TGTGCCAGCAGCTCTCCGGGACAGGGATACGAGCAGTACTTC. Full variable domain (remainder filled in from reference TRBV7-3 and TRBJ2-7): GAGVSQTPSNKVTEKGKYVELRCDPISGHTALYWYRQSLGQGPEFLIYFQGTGAADDSGLPNDRFFAVRPEGSVSTLKIQRTERGDSAVYLCASSSPGQGYEQYFGPGTRLTVT.

This clonotype has more than one count but fewer than ten. The chain uses TRBV29-1 and TRBJ2-3, with TRBD1 matching over 11 bases. The V gene end was trimmed by 6 bases and the J gene end by 4 bases; junction bases not matched to a gene: 6. Germline lookup yields CDR1 SQVTM and CDR2 ANQGSEA. This CDR3 contains 14 residues. The CDR3 nucleotides are TGCAGCGTACCGGGACAGGGGGTTTCAGATACGCAGTATTTT. As protein: CSVPGQGVSDTQYF.

The chain recombines TRBV7-9 with TRBJ2-2; D may be TRBD1 (5 bases). Germline lookup yields CDR1 SEHNR and CDR2 FQNEAQ (reference sequence). V was trimmed by 1 base and J by 0 bases, leaving 12 bases between them. CDR3 length: 17 residues. CDR3 amino acids: CASSLDLAGTNTGELFF. As DNA, the CDR3 is TGTGCCAGCAGCTTAGATCTGGCAGGGACGAACACCGGGGAGCTGTTTTTT.

The rearrangement links TRBV20-1 to TRBJ2-2; possibly TRBD1 or TRBD2 for D (6 bases each). Germline-derived CDR1 and CDR2 are DFQATT and SNEGSKA (reference sequence). The CDR3 is 14 residues long. Trimming shortened V by 6 bases and J by 3 bases, and 14 bases separated the two germline ends. The CDR3 spells CSARPGAHTGELFF. Here the CDR3 DNA reads TGCAGTGCCAGACCGGGGGCGCACACCGGGGAGCTGTTTTTT.

In DNA, the CDR3 is TGCGCCAGCAGCTTGGACGGCCGCTATGGCTACACCTTC. Translated, it gives CASSLDGRYGYTF. The chain has TRBV5-1 and TRBJ1-2; no definite D call. Germline V gene data show CDR1 as SGHRS and CDR2 as YFSETQ. This CDR3 is 13 amino acids long. The germline V and J ends were trimmed by 0 bases and 4 bases, with 7 bases remaining between them.

This clonotype appeared many times. This rearrangement joins TRBV21-1 to TRBJ2-2; no check of the table's D call, TRBD1, against the DNA was made. TRBV21-1 is termed a pseudogene. The CDR3 length is 15 residues. The CDR3 protein is CASSKWQGVTGELFF. CDR3 coding DNA: TGTGCCAGCAGCAAGTGGCAGGGGGTCACCGGGGAGCTGTTTTTT.

The chain links TRBV7-8 to TRBJ1-5; D is uncertain. Between the trimmed V and J ends, which lost 8 bases and 0 bases, there was a span of 11 bases. CDR1 is SGHVS, CDR2 FQNEAQ, per germline. This CDR3 has 14 residues. The CDR3 sequence is CASSTVYSNQPQHF. The CDR3 bases are TGTGCCAGCTCAACAGTGTATAGCAATCAGCCCCAGCATTTT.